This T cell receptor (beta chain) was found in a study of beta chain features in type 1 diabetes. Isolated RNA was reverse transcribed in full, so expressed TCRB transcripts were sequenced. Sequencing used immunoSEQ multiplex PCR; TCRdb keeps in-frame clones, though not all of them. The data contain 300,000 to 350,000 clones, 7.5% to 9% of them singletons. This CDR3 region has 12 residues. V was trimmed by 1 base and J by 5 bases, leaving 2 bases between them. The germline V gene encodes CDR1 SGHAT and CDR2 FQNNGV. This clone has ten or more counts. The sequencing input was central memory CD4+ T cells from blood. The TCR comes from a woman aged 18 to 35 in good health. V usage is TRBV11-2 and J usage is TRBJ2-2, with D unresolved. Written as DNA, the CDR3 is TGTGCCAGCAGCTTAGGAACCGGGGAGCTGTTTTTT. Residues: CASSLGTGELFF.